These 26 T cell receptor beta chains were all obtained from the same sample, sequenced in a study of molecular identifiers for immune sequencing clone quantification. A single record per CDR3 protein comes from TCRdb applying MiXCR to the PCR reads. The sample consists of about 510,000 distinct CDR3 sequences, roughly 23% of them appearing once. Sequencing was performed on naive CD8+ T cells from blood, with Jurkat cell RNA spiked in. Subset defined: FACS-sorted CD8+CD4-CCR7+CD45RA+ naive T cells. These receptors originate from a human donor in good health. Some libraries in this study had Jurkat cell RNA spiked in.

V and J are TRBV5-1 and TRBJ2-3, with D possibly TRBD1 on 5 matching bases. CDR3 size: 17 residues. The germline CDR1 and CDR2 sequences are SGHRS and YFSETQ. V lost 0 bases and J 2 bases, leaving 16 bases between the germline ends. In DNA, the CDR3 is TGCGCCAGCAGCTTGGAAGGGGCTAGTCTATTCACAGATACGCAGTATTTT. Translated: CASSLEGASLFTDTQYF.

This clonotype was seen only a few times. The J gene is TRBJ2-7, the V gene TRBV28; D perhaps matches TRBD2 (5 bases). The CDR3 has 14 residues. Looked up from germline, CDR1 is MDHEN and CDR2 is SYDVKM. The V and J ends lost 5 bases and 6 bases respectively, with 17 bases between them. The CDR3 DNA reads TGTGCCAGCAGTACCCCTAGCAGCTGGACCGAGCAGTACTTC. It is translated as CASSTPSSWTEQYF.

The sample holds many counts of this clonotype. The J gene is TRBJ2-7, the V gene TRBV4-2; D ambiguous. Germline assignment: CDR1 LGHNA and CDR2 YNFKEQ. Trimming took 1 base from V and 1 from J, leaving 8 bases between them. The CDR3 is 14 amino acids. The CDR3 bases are TGTGCCAGCAGCCAAGCTGACCGGTCCTACGAGCAGTACTTC. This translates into CASSQADRSYEQYF.

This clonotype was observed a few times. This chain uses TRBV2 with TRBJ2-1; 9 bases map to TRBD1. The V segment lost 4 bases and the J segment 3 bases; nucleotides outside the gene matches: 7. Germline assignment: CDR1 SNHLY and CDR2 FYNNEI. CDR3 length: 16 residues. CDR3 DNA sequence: TGTGCCAGCAGTGGAGAGGGACAGGGCCTCTACAATGAGCAGTTCTTC. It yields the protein CASSGEGQGLYNEQFF.

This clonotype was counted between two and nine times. CDR3 loop: CASSVAGTGIYNEQFF. The CDR3 region has the DNA TGTGCCAGCAGCGTAGCTGGGACAGGGATCTACAATGAGCAGTTCTTC. The chain employs TRBV9 and TRBJ2-1; 9 nucleotides agree with TRBD1. V lost 0 bases and J lost 3; bases outside the gene matches: 4. This CDR3 region has 16 residues. In germline, CDR1 is SGDLS, CDR2 YYNGEE.

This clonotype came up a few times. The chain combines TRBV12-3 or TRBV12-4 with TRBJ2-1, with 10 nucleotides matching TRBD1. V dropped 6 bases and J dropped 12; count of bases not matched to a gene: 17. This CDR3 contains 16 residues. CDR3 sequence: CASRPKGQGMSEWQFF. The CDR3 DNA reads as TGTGCCAGCAGACCGAAGGGACAGGGGATGTCCGAGTGGCAGTTCTTC.

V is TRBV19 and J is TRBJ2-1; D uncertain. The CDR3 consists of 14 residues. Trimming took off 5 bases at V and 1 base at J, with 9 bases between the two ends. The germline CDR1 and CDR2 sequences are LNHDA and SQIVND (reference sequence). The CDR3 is CASSWGWSYNEQFF. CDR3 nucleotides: TGTGCCAGTAGTTGGGGTTGGTCCTACAATGAGCAGTTCTTC.

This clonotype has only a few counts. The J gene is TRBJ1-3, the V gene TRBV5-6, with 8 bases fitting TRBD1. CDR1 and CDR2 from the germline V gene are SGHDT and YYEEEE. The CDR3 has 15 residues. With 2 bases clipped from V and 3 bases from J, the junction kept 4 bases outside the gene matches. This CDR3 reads CASSFIDRGGNTIYF. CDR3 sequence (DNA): TGTGCCAGCAGCTTTATCGACAGGGGTGGAAACACCATATATTTT.

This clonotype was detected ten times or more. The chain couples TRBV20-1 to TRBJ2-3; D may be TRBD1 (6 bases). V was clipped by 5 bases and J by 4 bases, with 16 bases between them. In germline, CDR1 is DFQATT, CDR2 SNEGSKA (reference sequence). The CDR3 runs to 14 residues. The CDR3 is CSAPNEGESDTQYF. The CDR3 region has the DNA TGCAGTGCTCCCAATGAGGGGGAGTCAGATACGCAGTATTTT.

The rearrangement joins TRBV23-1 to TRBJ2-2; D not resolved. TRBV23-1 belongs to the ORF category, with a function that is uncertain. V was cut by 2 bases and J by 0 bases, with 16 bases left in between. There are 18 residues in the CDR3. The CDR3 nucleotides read TGCGCCAGCAGTCAACCTCCTCCGGGCGGTCCGAACACCGGGGAGCTGTTTTTT. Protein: CASSQPPPGGPNTGELFF.

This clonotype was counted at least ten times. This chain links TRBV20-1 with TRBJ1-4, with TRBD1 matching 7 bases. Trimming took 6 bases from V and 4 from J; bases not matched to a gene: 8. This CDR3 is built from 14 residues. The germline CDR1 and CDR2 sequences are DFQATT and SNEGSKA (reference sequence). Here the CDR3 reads CSAIDRENNEKLFF. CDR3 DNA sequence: TGCAGTGCGATCGACAGGGAAAATAATGAAAAACTGTTTTTT.

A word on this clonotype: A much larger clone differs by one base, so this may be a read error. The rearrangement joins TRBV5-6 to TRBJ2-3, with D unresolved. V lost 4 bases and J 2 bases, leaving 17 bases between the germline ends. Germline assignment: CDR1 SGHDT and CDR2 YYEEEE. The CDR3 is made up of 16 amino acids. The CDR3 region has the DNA TGTGCCAGCAGCCCTGCGTCCCTGAGCCTCACAGATACGCAGTATTTT. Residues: CASSPASLSLTDTQYF.

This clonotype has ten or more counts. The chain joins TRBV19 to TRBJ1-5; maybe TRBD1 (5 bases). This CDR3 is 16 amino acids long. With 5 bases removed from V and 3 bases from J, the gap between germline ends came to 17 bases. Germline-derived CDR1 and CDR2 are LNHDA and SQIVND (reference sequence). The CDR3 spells CASSFVREGSNQPQHF. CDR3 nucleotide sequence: TGTGCCAGTAGTTTTGTAAGGGAGGGGTCCAATCAGCCCCAGCATTTT.

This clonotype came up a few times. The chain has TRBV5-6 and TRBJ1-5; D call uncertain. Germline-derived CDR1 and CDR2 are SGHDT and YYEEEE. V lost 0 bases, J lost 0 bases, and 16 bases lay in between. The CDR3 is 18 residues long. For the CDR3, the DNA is TGTGCCAGCAGCTTGGCGGTGTACACCCCGGGTAGCAATCAGCCCCAGCATTTT. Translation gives CASSLAVYTPGSNQPQHF.

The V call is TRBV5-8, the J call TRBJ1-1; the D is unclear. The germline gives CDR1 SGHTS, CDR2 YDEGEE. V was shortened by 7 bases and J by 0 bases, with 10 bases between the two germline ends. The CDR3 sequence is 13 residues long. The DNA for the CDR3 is TGTGCCAGCCGCCGCAGCATGAACACTGAAGCTTTCTTT. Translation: CASRRSMNTEAFF.

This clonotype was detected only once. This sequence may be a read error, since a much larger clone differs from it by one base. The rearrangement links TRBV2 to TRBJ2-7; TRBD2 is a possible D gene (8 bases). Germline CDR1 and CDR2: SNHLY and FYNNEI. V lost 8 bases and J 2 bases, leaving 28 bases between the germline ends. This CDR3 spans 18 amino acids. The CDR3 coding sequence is TGTGCCAGCGCCCACAGGGGAAGCGGGAGCCTACCCCCCTACGAGCAGTACTTC. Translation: CASAHRGSGSLPPYEQYF.

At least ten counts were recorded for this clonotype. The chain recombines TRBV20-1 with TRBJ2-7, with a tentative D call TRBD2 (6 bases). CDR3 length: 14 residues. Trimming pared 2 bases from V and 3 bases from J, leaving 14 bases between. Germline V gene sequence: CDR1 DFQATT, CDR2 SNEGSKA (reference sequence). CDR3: CSARPLRGVYEQYF. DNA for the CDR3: TGCAGTGCTAGACCACTGCGGGGAGTCTACGAGCAGTACTTC.

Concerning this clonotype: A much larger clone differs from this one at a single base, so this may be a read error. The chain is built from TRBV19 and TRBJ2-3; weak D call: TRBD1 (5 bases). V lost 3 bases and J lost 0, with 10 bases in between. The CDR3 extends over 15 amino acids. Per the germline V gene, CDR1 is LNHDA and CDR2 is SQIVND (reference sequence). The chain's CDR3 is CASSMGRISTDTQYF. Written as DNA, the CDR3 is TGTGCCAGTAGTATGGGGCGGATTAGCACAGATACGCAGTATTTT.

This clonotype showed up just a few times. CDR3 DNA: TGTGCCAGCGGGGGATCAACTAATGAAAAACTGTTTTTT. It yields the protein CASGGSTNEKLFF. The rearrangement joins TRBV10-3 to TRBJ1-4; D may be TRBD1 (5 bases). Germline V gene data show CDR1 as ENHRY and CDR2 as SYGVKD. Trimming pared 10 bases from V and 0 bases from J, leaving 9 bases between. This CDR3 has 13 amino acids.

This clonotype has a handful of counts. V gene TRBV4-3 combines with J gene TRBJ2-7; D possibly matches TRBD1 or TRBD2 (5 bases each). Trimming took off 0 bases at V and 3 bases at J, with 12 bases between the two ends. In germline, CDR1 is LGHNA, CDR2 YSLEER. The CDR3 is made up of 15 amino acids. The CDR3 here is CASSQEGRSDYEQYF. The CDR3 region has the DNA TGCGCCAGCAGCCAAGAGGGACGCAGCGACTACGAGCAGTACTTC.

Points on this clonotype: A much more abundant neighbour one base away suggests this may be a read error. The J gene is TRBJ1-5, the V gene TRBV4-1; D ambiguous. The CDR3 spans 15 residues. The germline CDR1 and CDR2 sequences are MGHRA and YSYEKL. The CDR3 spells CASGQAAQSNQPQHF. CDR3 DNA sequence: TGCGCCAGCGGCCAGGCCGCACAAAGCAATCAGCCCCAGCATTTT.

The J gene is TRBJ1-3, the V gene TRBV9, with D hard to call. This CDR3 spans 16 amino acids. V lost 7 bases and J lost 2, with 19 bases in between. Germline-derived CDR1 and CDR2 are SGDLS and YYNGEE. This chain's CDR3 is CASGPSPSRAGNTIYF. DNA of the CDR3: TGTGCCAGCGGCCCCTCCCCTTCCCGGGCTGGAAACACCATATATTTT.

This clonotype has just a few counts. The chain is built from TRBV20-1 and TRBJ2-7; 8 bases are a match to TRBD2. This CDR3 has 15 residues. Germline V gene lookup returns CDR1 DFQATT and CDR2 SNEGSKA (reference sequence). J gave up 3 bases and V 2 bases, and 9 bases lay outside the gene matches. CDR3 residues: CSARPIAGPDYEQYF. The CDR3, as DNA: TGCAGTGCTAGACCTATAGCGGGGCCTGACTACGAGCAGTACTTC.

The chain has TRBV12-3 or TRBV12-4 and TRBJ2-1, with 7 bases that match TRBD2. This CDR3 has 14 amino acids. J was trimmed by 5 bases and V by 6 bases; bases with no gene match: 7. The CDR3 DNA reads TGTGCCAGCAGCTCAGCGGGAACGAACAATGAGCAGTTCTTC. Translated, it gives CASSSAGTNNEQFF.

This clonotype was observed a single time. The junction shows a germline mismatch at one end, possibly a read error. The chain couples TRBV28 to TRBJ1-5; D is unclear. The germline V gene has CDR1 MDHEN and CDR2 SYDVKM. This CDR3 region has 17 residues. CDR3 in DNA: TGTGCCAGCAGTCCGGCCGGTTACAGAGCCGACAATCAGCCCCGGCATTTT. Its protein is CASSPAGYRADNQPRHF.

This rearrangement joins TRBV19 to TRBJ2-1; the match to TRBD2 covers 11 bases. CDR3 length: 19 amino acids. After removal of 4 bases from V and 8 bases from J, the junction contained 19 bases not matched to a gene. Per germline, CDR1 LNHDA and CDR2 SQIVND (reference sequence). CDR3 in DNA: TGTGCCAGTAGTACCGGACCCTTACTAGCGGGGGCCCCGGGGGATGAGCAGTTCTTC. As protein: CASSTGPLLAGAPGDEQFF.